This T cell receptor (beta chain) was recovered during a study of T-cell memory formation after mild COVID-19 (dated by TCRdb to about 2021). Background for the entire study: TCR sequence clusters from the two donors were found to be largely donor specific. In a couple of donors, T-cell clones that expanded and contracted after mild COVID-19 were tracked by sequencing TCRalpha and TCRbeta repertoires over time. Two young, previously healthy adult volunteers made up the cohort, one male and one female. Study-wide conclusions, independent of this receptor: Some responding clones were detected in pre-infection memory, suggesting pre-existing cross-reactive memory T cells joined the SARS-CoV-2 response. Balanced CD4/CD8 phenotypes were observed for clones contracting from day 15 to 85, whereas a bias towards CD4+ was observed for a second wave of clones expanding from day 15 to 37. The study included only a couple of mild cases, and larger cohorts that include severe cases with pre-infection samples were judged to be necessary. Contracting CD4+ clones appeared mostly in the CM and EM memory subsets, whereas CD8+ clones were enriched in EMRA. SARS-CoV-2 specificity of the second-wave clones peaking on day 37 was not confirmed.

Ficoll-Paque density gradient centrifugation was the method used to isolate PBMCs. V is shortened by 6 bases, J by 8 bases, and the region joining them spans 11 bases. Counted from cysteine to phenylalanine, this CDR3 has 12 amino acids. Only CDR3 DNA remains: 36 bases, in frame from the first base. CDR1 and CDR2, looked up from the germline V gene, are MGHRA and YSYEKL. This clonotype has only one observation. Its antigen has not been determined. No quality values exist for individual bases; no much larger clone is one base distant. Evidence from a single read is weak. The reads were generated on an Illumina NovaSeq 6000. Using 5'RACE with constant-segment primers, TCRalpha and TCRbeta cDNA libraries were constructed, with sample barcodes and unique molecular identifiers added in the process. RNA was extracted from every sample with Trizol reagent. Amplification of the libraries took two PCR steps, and the second step added a second sample barcode plus Illumina TruSeq adapters. The libraries were sequenced on an Illumina NovaSeq using 2 x 150 bp paired-end reads. As for the original processing: Reads were demultiplexed and collapsed into UMI-guided consensus sequences with migec v1.2.7. Using mixcr v2.1.11, the UMI consensuses were aligned to TRA and TRB V and J templates and assembled into clonotypes. Clonotypes were classified as expanded or contracted when called significant by both edgeR and NoisET, with noise models trained on biological replicates. For edgeR calls, the cutoffs were a false discovery rate-adjusted p below 0.01 and a log2 fold-change threshold of 1. PCA with hierarchical clustering of max-normalized trajectories of the 1000 most abundant clonotypes was used as exploratory dynamics analysis. Each responding clone was given a CD4 or CD8 phenotype based on the CD4+ and CD8+ repertoires, which had been sequenced separately. The public reads were reprocessed in TCRdb via fastp at Q25 and MiXCR, keeping in-frame beta chains. Identical CDR3 proteins give one entry, which carries the most common genes and DNA. These V and J calls are TCRdb output, not the study's own analysis. This sample gives about 350,000 distinct CDR3 sequences in total; under 25% of them show up just once. Roughly 21% of the sample comes from the top ten.

The sequence joins TRBV4-1 to TRBJ2-1; TRBD2 is perhaps the D gene, given 5 matching bases. The specimen sequenced was PBMCs or a T cell subset sorted from them (not recorded which). The clonotype comes from a man between 18 and 29 years old who had mild COVID-19 (a few samples of this study predate the infection). The sample titles of this study are shuffled in the database, so cell type and time point are left out; the donor was told from shared clones. The CDR3 region has the sequence CASSLALDEQFF. The sequenced DNA: TGCGCCAGCAGTCTAGCTCTCGATGAGCAGTTCTTC.